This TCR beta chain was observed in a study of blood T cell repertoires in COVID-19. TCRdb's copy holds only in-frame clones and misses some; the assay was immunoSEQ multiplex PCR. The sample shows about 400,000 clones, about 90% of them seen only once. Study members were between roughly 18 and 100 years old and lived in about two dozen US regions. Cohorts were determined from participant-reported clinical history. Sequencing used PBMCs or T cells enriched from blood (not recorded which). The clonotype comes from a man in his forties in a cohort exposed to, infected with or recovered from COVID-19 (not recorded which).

In DNA form, the CDR3 reads TGTGCCAGTAGTATAAGGGGAAGTGGCGCTAGCGGGAGGGCCTCCACAGATACGCAGTATTTT. It specifies CASSIRGSGASGRASTDTQYF. V and J are TRBV19 and TRBJ2-3; TRBD2 matches 12 bases. The CDR3 length is 21 residues. Germline values: CDR1 LNHDA, CDR2 SQIVND (reference sequence). Trimming removed 2 bases from V and 2 bases from J; junction bases left unmatched: 17.